A single sample gave rise to the 24 T cell receptor beta chains below, sequenced in a study of Ad26.COV2.S vaccination and SARS-CoV-2 variants. The treatment: around 19 received Ad26.COV2.S at low or high dose, single or two shots; 5 received placebo; per-sample allocation not given. The study sampled participants on day 63 after the first vaccine or placebo injection. Measured with immunoSEQ multiplex PCR; TCRdb has only the in-frame clones, and not every one. Here the sample spans about 680,000 clones, 80% to 90% being singletons. This sample comprised peripheral blood, obtained in a trial of Ad26.COV2.S vaccine versus placebo. These receptors all come from a person aged 18 to 59 who received the Ad26.COV2.S COVID-19 vaccine or a placebo.

The genes are TRBV19 and TRBJ1-1; 7 bases are shared with TRBD1. This CDR3 has 14 residues. Unmatched junction bases numbered 3, after V lost 1 base and J lost 4 bases. The germline V gene encodes CDR1 LNHDA and CDR2 SQIVND (reference sequence). This CDR3 reads CASSIVEGATEAFF. CDR3 nucleotides: TGTGCCAGTAGTATAGTAGAGGGGGCCACTGAAGCTTTCTTT. The full variable domain, with the rest looked up from reference TRBV19 and TRBJ1-1, is DGGITQSPKYLFRKEGQNVTLSCEQNLNHDAMYWYRQDPGQGLRLIYYSQIVNDFQKGDIAEGYSVSREKKESFPLTVTSAQKNPTAFYLCASSIVEGATEAFFGQGTRLTVV.

The genes are TRBV11-2 and TRBJ2-2; TRBD1 matches 11 bases. The germline V gene has CDR1 SGHAT and CDR2 FQNNGV. The CDR3 spans 18 residues. V was clipped by 3 bases and J by 2 bases; unmatched bases: 8. The CDR3 protein is CASSFGQGALKNTGELFF. The DNA of the CDR3 is TGTGCCAGCAGCTTTGGACAGGGGGCCTTAAAAAACACCGGGGAGCTGTTTTTT.

This rearrangement joins TRBV11-2 to TRBJ2-3, with D perhaps matching TRBD1 (6 bases). Germline lookup yields CDR1 SGHAT and CDR2 FQNNGV. This CDR3 spans 16 amino acids. Trimming removed 5 bases at V and 2 bases at J, with 17 bases between. Written as DNA, the CDR3 is TGTGCCAGCAGCCTCCTGTTGGACAGCTACACAGATACGCAGTATTTT. Protein product: CASSLLLDSYTDTQYF.

J is TRBJ1-1 and V is TRBV11-2; no definite D call. Trimming took off 1 base at V and 4 bases at J, with 10 bases between the two ends. The CDR3 consists of 14 residues. Germline-derived CDR1 and CDR2 are SGHAT and FQNNGV. CDR3 in amino acids: CASSLASSGTEAFF. The CDR3 nucleotides read TGTGCCAGCAGCTTAGCCTCCTCCGGCACTGAAGCTTTCTTT. The full variable domain, its missing parts supplied by reference TRBV11-2 and TRBJ1-1, is EAGVAQSPRYKIIEKRQSVAFWCNPISGHATLYWYQQILGQGPKLLIQFQNNGVVDDSQLPKDRFSAERLKGVDSTLKIQPAKLEDSAVYLCASSLASSGTEAFFGQGTRLTVV.

V usage is TRBV5-1 and J usage is TRBJ2-5; no definite D call. This CDR3 region has 13 residues. CDR1 and CDR2 (germline): SGHRS, YFSETQ. The V and J ends lost 6 bases and 3 bases respectively, with 12 bases between them. CDR3 protein: CASNNEGKETQYF. The CDR3 region has the DNA TGCGCCAGCAACAACGAAGGGAAAGAGACCCAGTACTTC.

As DNA, the CDR3 is TGTGCCAGCTCGCCGACAGGAAGACCGAACACCGGGGAGCTGTTTTTT. This sequence encodes CASSPTGRPNTGELFF. This rearrangement joins TRBV18 to TRBJ2-2, with a tentative D call TRBD1 (6 bases). The germline V and J ends were trimmed by 6 bases and 0 bases, with 14 bases remaining between them. Germline lookup yields CDR1 KGHSH and CDR2 LQKENI. The CDR3 runs 16 residues. Drawing the rest from reference TRBV18 and TRBJ2-2, the complete variable domain is NAGVMQNPRHLVRRRGQEARLRCSPMKGHSHVYWYRQLPEEGLKFMVYLQKENIIDESGMPKERFSAEFPKEGPSILRIQQVVRGDSAAYFCASSPTGRPNTGELFFGEGSRLTVL.

The genes are TRBV3-1 (or the pseudogene TRBV3-2) and TRBJ1-2, with D perhaps TRBD1 (5 bases). Germline V gene data show CDR1 as LGHDT and CDR2 as YNNKEL (reference sequence). V was trimmed by 0 bases and J by 7 bases, leaving 12 bases between them. The CDR3 is 14 residues long. The CDR3 nucleotides are TGTGCCAGCAGCCAAGATGGGGCGGGGGGTGGCTACACCTTC. The encoded protein is CASSQDGAGGGYTF.

The chain uses TRBV7-2 and TRBJ2-6, with D hard to call. Germline V gene sequence: CDR1 SGHTA, CDR2 FQGNSA. The ends were cut back, 3 bases at V and 0 bases at J, with 9 bases in the middle. CDR3 length: 16 residues. As DNA, the CDR3 is TGTGCCAGCAGCTTGTCTCTTCCCTCTGGGGCCAACGTCCTGACTTTC. This gives the protein CASSLSLPSGANVLTF.

This chain joins TRBV19 and TRBJ2-5, with 8 nucleotides matching TRBD1. CDR1 and CDR2 (germline): LNHDA, SQIVND (reference sequence). Germline trimming cut 6 bases from V and 0 bases from J; bases unmatched to any gene: 9. The CDR3 loop spans 16 amino acids. CDR3: CASRRDGTGDQETQYF. CDR3 bases: TGTGCCAGTAGGCGCGATGGGACAGGAGACCAAGAGACCCAGTACTTC.

The genes are TRBV24-1 and TRBJ1-5; D remains unclear. With 4 bases removed from V and 9 bases from J, the gap between germline ends came to 12 bases. This CDR3 comprises 13 residues. Germline CDR1 KGHDR, CDR2 SFDVKD. The CDR3 loop is CATSETGVLPQHF. The CDR3 coding sequence is TGTGCCACCAGTGAAACGGGTGTGTTGCCCCAGCATTTT.

This clone was picked up a small number of times. The chain couples TRBV6-1 to TRBJ1-3, with D unresolved. This CDR3 has 13 amino acids. The germline gives CDR1 MNHNS, CDR2 SASEGT. The germline V and J ends were trimmed by 3 bases and 3 bases, with 6 bases remaining between them. CDR3 sequence: CASSEQVGNTIYF. The CDR3 DNA reads TGTGCCAGCAGTGAGCAGGTTGGAAACACCATATATTTT.

The chain couples TRBV21-1 to TRBJ1-5; TRBD1, the table's D call, lacks a check against the DNA. TRBV21-1 is assigned pseudogene status. The CDR3 runs to 16 residues. CDR3 region: CASSNPGQGPGEPQHF. The DNA of the CDR3 is TGTGCCAGCAGCAACCCGGGACAGGGTCCGGGGGAGCCCCAGCATTTT.

The chain employs TRBV2 and TRBJ1-3; possible D gene TRBD1, 6 bases. CDR3 size: 14 residues. From germline, CDR1 is SNHLY and CDR2 FYNNEI. Trimming shortened V by 2 bases and J by 3 bases, and 8 bases separated the two germline ends. CDR3 amino acids: CASSERGLGNTIYF. The CDR3 region has the DNA TGTGCCAGCAGTGAACGGGGGCTTGGAAACACCATATATTTT.

This clone was recorded only once. This chain links TRBV19 with TRBJ1-1; 7 bases are a match to TRBD1. The CDR3 has 13 residues. CDR1 LNHDA and CDR2 SQIVND come from the germline V gene (reference sequence). Trimming took 6 bases from V and 1 from J; bases not matched to a gene: 2. CDR3 nucleotides: TGTGCCAGTAGACACAGGGGGAACACTGAAGCTTTCTTT. Its protein is CASRHRGNTEAFF.

The chain has TRBV5-8 and TRBJ2-5; D may be TRBD2 (6 bases). Trimming took off 10 bases at V and 7 bases at J, with 17 bases between the two ends. The germline gives CDR1 SGHTS, CDR2 YDEGEE. CDR3 length: 12 residues. The CDR3 DNA reads as TGTGCCCCTGGCGTGCAGGGAGGGACCCAGTACTTC. Protein sequence: CAPGVQGGTQYF.

The rearrangement uses TRBV6-5 and TRBJ1-4; D unresolved. The germline gives CDR1 MNHEY, CDR2 SVGAGI. This CDR3 is 14 amino acids long. V lost 6 bases and J lost 8, with 16 bases in between. DNA of the CDR3: TGTGCCAGCAGCGCCGCGCGCGGATACGAAAAACTGTTTTTT. Translation gives CASSAARGYEKLFF.

V gene TRBV6-2 or TRBV6-3 combines with J gene TRBJ2-5; D ambiguous. Trimming cost V 0 bases and J 1 base, with 9 bases left between them. This CDR3 is 15 amino acids long. Germline loops: CDR1 MNHEY, CDR2 SVGEGT. CDR3 bases: TGTGCCAGCAGTTACTCGGGGATGTCCCAAGAGACCCAGTACTTC. Its protein product is CASSYSGMSQETQYF.

The chain recombines TRBV3-1 (or the pseudogene TRBV3-2) with TRBJ1-1, with TRBD1 as a possible D gene (5 bases). Germline assignment: CDR1 LGHDT and CDR2 YNNKEL (reference sequence). The V and J ends lost 1 base and 1 base respectively, with 13 bases between them. CDR3 length equals 16 residues. The chain's CDR3 is CASSQVAGHSNTEAFF. The CDR3 DNA reads TGTGCCAGCAGCCAAGTGGCCGGACACTCGAACACTGAAGCTTTCTTT.

The rearrangement links TRBV5-4 to TRBJ1-6, with unresolved D. This CDR3 comprises 13 residues. With 4 bases removed from V and 5 bases from J, the gap between germline ends came to 7 bases. CDR1 and CDR2 from the germline V gene are SGHNT and YYREEE (reference sequence). In DNA, the CDR3 is TGTGCCAGCAGCCCGCGAAATAATTCACCCCTCCACTTT. Its translation: CASSPRNNSPLHF.

This sequence joins TRBV15 and TRBJ2-5, with TRBD1 identical over 9 bases. V dropped 0 bases and J dropped 4; count of bases not matched to a gene: 3. The CDR3 is 15 amino acids. The germline CDR1 and CDR2 sequences are LNHNV and YYDKDF (reference sequence). CDR3 coding DNA: TGTGCCACCAGCAGAGAACAGGGGGCCGGAGAGACCCAGTACTTC. It encodes CATSREQGAGETQYF.

The genes are TRBV12-3 or TRBV12-4 and TRBJ2-6; D gene unclear. Trimming cost V 7 bases and J 2 bases, with 6 bases left between them. The CDR3 loop spans 13 amino acids. CDR3 nucleotide sequence: TGTGCCAGCACTACAACTGGGGCCAACGTCCTGACTTTC. Its translation is CASTTTGANVLTF.

This chain connects TRBV9 to TRBJ2-2, with 9 bases matching TRBD2. In germline, CDR1 is SGDLS, CDR2 YYNGEE. The CDR3 runs to 15 residues. V was pared by 6 bases and J by 3 bases, with 6 bases of the junction left unmatched. CDR3 nucleotides: TGTGCCAGCACCCTTAGCGGGGGTTACACCGGGGAGCTGTTTTTT. Translation gives CASTLSGGYTGELFF. The whole variable domain, remainder taken from reference TRBV9 and TRBJ2-2, is DSGVTQTPKHLITATGQRVTLRCSPRSGDLSVYWYQQSLDQGLQFLIQYYNGEERAKGNILERFSAQQFPDLHSELNLSSLELGDSALYFCASTLSGGYTGELFFGEGSRLTVL.

This clone was observed a handful of times. This rearrangement joins TRBV7-2 to TRBJ1-1, with D hard to call. V shed 2 bases and J shed 1 base, with 8 bases lying between them. The CDR3 consists of 14 residues. CDR1 is SGHTA and CDR2 is FQGNSA in the germline V gene. CDR3 sequence (DNA): TGTGCCAGCAGCTTAAGGGCGCCGAACACTGAAGCTTTCTTT. Encoded protein: CASSLRAPNTEAFF. The full variable domain, its missing parts supplied by reference TRBV7-2 and TRBJ1-1, is GAGVSQSPSNKVTEKGKDVELRCDPISGHTALYWYRQSLGQGLEFLIYFQGNSAPDKSGLPSDRFSAERTGGSVSTLTIQRTQQEDSAVYLCASSLRAPNTEAFFGQGTRLTVV.

J is TRBJ2-5 and V is TRBV14; D uncertain. CDR1 and CDR2 (germline): SGHDN, FVKESK. The CDR3 is 12 amino acids. Trimming pared 4 bases from V and 1 base from J, leaving 4 bases between. The CDR3 region is CASSLIQETQYF. For the CDR3, the DNA is TGTGCCAGCAGCCTGATCCAAGAGACCCAGTACTTC.